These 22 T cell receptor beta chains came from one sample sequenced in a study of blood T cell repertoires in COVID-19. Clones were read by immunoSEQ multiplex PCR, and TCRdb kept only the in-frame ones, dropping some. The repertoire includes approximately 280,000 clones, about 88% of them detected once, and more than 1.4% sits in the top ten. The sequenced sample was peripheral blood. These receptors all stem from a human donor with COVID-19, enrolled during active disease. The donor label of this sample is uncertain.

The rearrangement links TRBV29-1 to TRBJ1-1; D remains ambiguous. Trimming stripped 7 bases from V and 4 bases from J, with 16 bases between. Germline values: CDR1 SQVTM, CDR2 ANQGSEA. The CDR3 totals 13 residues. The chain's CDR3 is CSASTQSVTEAFF. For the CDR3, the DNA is TGCAGCGCCTCGACACAATCGGTCACTGAAGCTTTCTTT.

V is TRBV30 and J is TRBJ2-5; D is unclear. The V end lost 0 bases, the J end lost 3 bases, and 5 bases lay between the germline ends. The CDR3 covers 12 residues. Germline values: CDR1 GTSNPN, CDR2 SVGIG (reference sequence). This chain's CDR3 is CAWSVSEETQYF. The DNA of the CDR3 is TGTGCCTGGAGTGTATCGGAAGAGACCCAGTACTTC. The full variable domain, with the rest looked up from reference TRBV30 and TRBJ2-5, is SQTIHQWPATLVQPVGSPLSLECTVEGTSNPNLYWYRQAAGRGLQLLFYSVGIGQISSEVPQNLSASRPQDRQFILSSKKLLLSDSGFYLCAWSVSEETQYFGPGTRLLVL.

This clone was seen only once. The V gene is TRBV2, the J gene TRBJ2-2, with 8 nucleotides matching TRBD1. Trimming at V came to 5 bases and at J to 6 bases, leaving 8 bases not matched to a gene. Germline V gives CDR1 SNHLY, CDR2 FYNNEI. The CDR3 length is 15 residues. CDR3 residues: CASSRDRGPPGELFF. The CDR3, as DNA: TGTGCCAGCAGTCGAGACAGGGGTCCCCCCGGGGAGCTGTTTTTT. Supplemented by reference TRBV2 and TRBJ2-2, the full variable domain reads EPEVTQTPSHQVTQMGQEVILRCVPISNHLYFYWYRQILGQKVEFLVSFYNNEISEKSEIFDDQFSVERPDGSNFTLKIRSTKLEDSAMYFCASSRDRGPPGELFFGEGSRLTVL.

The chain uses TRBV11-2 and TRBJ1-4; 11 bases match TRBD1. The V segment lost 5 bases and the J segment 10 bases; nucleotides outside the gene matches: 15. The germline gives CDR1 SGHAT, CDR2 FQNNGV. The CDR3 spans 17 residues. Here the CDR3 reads CASSDPYYGQGAGKLFF. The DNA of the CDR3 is TGTGCCAGCAGCGACCCCTATTATGGACAGGGGGCTGGAAAACTGTTTTTT.

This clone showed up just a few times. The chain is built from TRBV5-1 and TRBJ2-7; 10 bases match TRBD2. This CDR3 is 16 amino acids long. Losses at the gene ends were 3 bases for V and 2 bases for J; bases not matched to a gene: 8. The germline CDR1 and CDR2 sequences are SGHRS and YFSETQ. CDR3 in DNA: TGCGCCAGCAGCTCGGGACTAGCGCCATCACCCTACGAGCAGTACTTC. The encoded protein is CASSSGLAPSPYEQYF.

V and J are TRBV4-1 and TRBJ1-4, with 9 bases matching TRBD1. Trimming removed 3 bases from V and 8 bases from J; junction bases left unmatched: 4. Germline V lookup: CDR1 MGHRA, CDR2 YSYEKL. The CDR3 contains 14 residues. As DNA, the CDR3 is TGCGCCAGCAGCCAGGGACAGGGAACCGAAAAACTGTTTTTT. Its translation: CASSQGQGTEKLFF.

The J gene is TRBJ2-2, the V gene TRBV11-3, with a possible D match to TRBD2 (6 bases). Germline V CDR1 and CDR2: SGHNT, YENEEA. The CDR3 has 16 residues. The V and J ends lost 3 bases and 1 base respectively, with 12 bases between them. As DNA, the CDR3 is TGTGCCAGCAGCTTTACTCCGGGGGTGAACACCGGGGAGCTGTTTTTT. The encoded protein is CASSFTPGVNTGELFF.

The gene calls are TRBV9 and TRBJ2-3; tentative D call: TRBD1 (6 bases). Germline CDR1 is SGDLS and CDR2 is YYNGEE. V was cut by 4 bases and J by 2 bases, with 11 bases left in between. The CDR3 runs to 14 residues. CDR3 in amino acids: CASSYRDYTDTQYF. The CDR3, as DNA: TGTGCCAGCAGCTACAGGGATTACACAGATACGCAGTATTTT. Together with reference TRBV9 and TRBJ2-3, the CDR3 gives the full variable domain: DSGVTQTPKHLITATGQRVTLRCSPRSGDLSVYWYQQSLDQGLQFLIQYYNGEERAKGNILERFSAQQFPDLHSELNLSSLELGDSALYFCASSYRDYTDTQYFGPGTRLTVL.

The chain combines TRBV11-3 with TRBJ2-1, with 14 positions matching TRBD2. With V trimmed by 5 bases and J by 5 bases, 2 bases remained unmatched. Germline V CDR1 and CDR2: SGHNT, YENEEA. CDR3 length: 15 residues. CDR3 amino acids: CASSTGLAGDNEQFF. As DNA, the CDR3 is TGTGCCAGCAGCACGGGACTAGCGGGAGACAATGAGCAGTTCTTC.

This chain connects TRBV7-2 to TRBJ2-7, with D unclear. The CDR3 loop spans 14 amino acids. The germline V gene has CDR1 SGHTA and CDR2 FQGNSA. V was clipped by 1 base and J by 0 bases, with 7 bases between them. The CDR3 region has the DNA TGTGCCAGCAGCTTAGACTTTCTCTCCTACGAGCAGTACTTC. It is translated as CASSLDFLSYEQYF.

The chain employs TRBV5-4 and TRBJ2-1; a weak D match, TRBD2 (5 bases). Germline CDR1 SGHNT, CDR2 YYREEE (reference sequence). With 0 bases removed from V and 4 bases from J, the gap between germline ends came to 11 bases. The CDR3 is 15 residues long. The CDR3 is CASSLELGLYNEQFF. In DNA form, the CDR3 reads TGTGCCAGCAGCTTGGAACTCGGACTTTACAATGAGCAGTTCTTC.

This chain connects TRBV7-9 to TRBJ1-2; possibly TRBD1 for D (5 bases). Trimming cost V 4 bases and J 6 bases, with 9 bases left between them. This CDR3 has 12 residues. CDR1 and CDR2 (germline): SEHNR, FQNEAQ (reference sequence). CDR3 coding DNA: TGTGCCAGCAGCTCCAGGGTTGATGGCTACACCTTC. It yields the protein CASSSRVDGYTF.

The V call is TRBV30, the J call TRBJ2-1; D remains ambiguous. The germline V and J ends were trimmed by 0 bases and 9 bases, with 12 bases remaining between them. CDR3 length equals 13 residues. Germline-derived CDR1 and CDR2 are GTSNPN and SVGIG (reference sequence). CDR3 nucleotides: TGTGCCTGGAGTGTACTGACTCTCGGTGAGCAGTTCTTC. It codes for CAWSVLTLGEQFF. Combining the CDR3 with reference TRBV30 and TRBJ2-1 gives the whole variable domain SQTIHQWPATLVQPVGSPLSLECTVEGTSNPNLYWYRQAAGRGLQLLFYSVGIGQISSEVPQNLSASRPQDRQFILSSKKLLLSDSGFYLCAWSVLTLGEQFFGPGTRLTVL.

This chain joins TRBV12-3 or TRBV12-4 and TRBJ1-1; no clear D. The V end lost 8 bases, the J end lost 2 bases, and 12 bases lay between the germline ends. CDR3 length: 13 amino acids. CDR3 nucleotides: TGTGCCAGCGGTAGGAGAGAAAACACTGAAGCTTTCTTT. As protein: CASGRRENTEAFF.

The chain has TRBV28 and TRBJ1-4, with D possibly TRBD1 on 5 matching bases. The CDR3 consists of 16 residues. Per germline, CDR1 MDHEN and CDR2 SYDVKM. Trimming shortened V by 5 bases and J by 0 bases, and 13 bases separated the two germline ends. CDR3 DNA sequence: TGTGCCAGCAGTGCCGCAGGGATAACAACTAATGAAAAACTGTTTTTT. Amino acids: CASSAAGITTNEKLFF.

CDR3 coding DNA: TGTGCCTGGACCCGACTAGGGAGCACAGATACGCAGTATTTT. It is translated as CAWTRLGSTDTQYF. The V and J genes are TRBV30 and TRBJ2-3; D possibly corresponds to TRBD2 (6 bases). Trimming removed 4 bases from V and 0 bases from J, with 11 bases in between. Germline CDR1 and CDR2: GTSNPN and SVGIG (reference sequence). The CDR3 consists of 14 residues.

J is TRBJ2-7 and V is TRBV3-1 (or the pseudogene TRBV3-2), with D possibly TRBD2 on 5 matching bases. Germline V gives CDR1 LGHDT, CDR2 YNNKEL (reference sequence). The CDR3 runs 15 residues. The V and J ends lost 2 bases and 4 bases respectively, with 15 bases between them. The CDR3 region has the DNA TGTGCCAGCAGCCAAATGCCCGGGATCCTTTACGAGCAGTACTTC. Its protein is CASSQMPGILYEQYF.

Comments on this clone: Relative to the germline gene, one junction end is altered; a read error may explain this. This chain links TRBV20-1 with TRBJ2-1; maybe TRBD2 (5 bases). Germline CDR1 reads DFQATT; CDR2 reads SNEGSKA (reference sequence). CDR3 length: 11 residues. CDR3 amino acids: CSARGSGEQFF. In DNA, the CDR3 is TGCAGTGCCAGAGGGAGTGGTGAGCAGTTCTTC.

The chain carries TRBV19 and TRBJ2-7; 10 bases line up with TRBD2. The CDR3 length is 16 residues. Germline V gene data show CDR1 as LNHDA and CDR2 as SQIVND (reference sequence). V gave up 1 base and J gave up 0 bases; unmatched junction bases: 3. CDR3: CASSIVASGSSYEQYF. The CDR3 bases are TGTGCCAGTAGTATAGTGGCTAGCGGGAGCTCCTACGAGCAGTACTTC.

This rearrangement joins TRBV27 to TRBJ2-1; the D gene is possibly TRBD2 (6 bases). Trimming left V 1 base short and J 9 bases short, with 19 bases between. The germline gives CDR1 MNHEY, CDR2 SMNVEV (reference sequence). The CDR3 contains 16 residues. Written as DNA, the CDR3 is TGTGCCAGCAGTTTATTGAGACCTTCTACAGCGGGTGAGCAGTTCTTC. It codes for CASSLLRPSTAGEQFF.

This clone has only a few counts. Here the CDR3 DNA reads TGTGCCAGTGGACTAGCGTCAACCACAGATACGCAGTATTTT. Translating it yields CASGLASTTDTQYF. V usage is TRBV2 and J usage is TRBJ2-3; 9 bases align to TRBD2. This CDR3 contains 14 residues. After removal of 9 bases from V and 2 bases from J, the junction contained 6 bases not matched to a gene. The V gene's germline CDR1 is SNHLY and CDR2 FYNNEI. Full variable domain (outside the CDR3, taken from reference TRBV2 and TRBJ2-3): EPEVTQTPSHQVTQMGQEVILRCVPISNHLYFYWYRQILGQKVEFLVSFYNNEISEKSEIFDDQFSVERPDGSNFTLKIRSTKLEDSAMYFCASGLASTTDTQYFGPGTRLTVL.

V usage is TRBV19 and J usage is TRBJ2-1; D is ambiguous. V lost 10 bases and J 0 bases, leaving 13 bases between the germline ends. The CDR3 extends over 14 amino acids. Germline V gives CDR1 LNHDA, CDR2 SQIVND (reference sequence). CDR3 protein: CATTEQSSYNEQFF. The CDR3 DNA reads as TGTGCCACCACAGAACAGAGCTCCTACAATGAGCAGTTCTTC.